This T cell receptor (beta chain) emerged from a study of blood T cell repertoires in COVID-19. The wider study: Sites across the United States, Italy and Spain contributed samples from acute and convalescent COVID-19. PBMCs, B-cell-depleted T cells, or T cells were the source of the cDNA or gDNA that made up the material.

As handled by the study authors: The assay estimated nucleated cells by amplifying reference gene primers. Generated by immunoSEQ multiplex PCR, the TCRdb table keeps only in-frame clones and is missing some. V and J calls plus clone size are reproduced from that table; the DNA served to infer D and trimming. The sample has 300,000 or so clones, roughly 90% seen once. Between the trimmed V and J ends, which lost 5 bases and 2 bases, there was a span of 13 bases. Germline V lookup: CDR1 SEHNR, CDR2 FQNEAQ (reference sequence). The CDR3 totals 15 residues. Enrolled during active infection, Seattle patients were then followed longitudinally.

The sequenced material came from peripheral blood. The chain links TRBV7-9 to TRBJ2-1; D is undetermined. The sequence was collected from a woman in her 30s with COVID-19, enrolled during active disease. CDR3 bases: TGTGCCAGCAGCCAACTGACAAGCACCTACAATGAGCAGTTCTTC. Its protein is CASSQLTSTYNEQFF.